The present T cell receptor (beta chain) was sequenced within a study of post-analysis software for immune sequencing data. About the study: Included courses were relapsing-remitting and secondary progressive multiple sclerosis; progressive-relapsing multiple sclerosis was also included.

Study-level findings and limits: With F measure, samples from one preparation batch clustered together strongly. The study found significantly lower normalized Chao1 diversity in multiple sclerosis patients than in controls. Relative to controls, patients had about five TRBV segments at higher frequency, with TRBV5-6, TRBV5-1 and TRBV20-1 among these.

Trimming took off 4 bases at V and 6 bases at J, with 7 bases between the two ends. CDR1 and CDR2 from the germline V gene are SNHLY and FYNNEI. The CDR3 has 11 amino acids. Unique molecular identifiers were present in the TCR beta cDNA libraries. Via MiXCR, TCRdb re-called the PCR reads, giving one row per CDR3 protein. The table shows more than 500,000 distinct CDR3 sequences, with approximately 34% occurring only once. In regard to this clonotype: Its specificity is not known.

The sequenced sample was blood. This chain joins TRBV2 and TRBJ2-7; D gene unclear. This clonotype was obtained from a girl younger than 18 with multiple sclerosis. For the CDR3, the DNA is TGTGCCAGCAGTGGAGAGGTCGAGCAGTACTTC. Encoded protein: CASSGEVEQYF.